This T cell receptor (beta chain) was sequenced in a study of T cell repertoires in ileal Crohn's disease. In the study overall: All patients had surgery for stricturing (approximately 60%) or penetrating (39%) disease. About half received postoperative treatment, under 14 with thiopurines and about 20 anti-TNF.

Clones were read by immunoSEQ multiplex PCR, and TCRdb kept only the in-frame ones, dropping some. The sample lists approximately 27,000 clones, around three quarters occurring once. The germline V gene has CDR1 SGHRS and CDR2 YFSETQ. This CDR3 region has 14 residues. V gave up 0 bases and J gave up 2 bases, with 8 bases separating them. Note on this clone: Its matching antigen is unknown.

Broader study findings: Endoscopic recurrence occurred in every patient whose clonality exceeded 26.8%. Mucosal expansions were suggested to be mainly CD8 T cells.

This receptor was taken from an adult with Crohn's disease. What was sequenced was ileal tissue. The rearrangement joins TRBV5-1 to TRBJ1-1, with D unresolved. The CDR3 bases are TGCGCCAGCAGCTTGGCCGCGGTTAACACTGAAGCTTTCTTT. Translated, it gives CASSLAAVNTEAFF.